This entry concerns a single T cell receptor beta chain. Its antigen is unidentified. It was cDNA, reverse transcribed from extracted RNA, that served as the sequencing template. Sequencing was performed with immunoSEQ multiplex PCR; in TCRdb, only in-frame clones are kept and a portion is missing. This table has about 270,000 clones, 60% appearing once. The data originate from a study of CD8+ T cells in alopecia areata. In the study overall: In an open-label trial, patients got 5 to 10 mg tofacitinib twice daily.

Described treatment: oral pan-JAK inhibitor, 5-10 mg twice daily. Collected material from alopecia areata patients comprised lesional scalp punch biopsies and peripheral blood. Study observations and caveats: Higher clonality and more expanded CD8+ clones appeared in lesional than normal scalp. Scalp clonality, along with expanded CD8+ clones among the top 100, was significantly decreased by tofacitinib.

The sequencing here drew on CD4+ T cells sorted from blood, taken around week 53, from a patient treated with tofacitinib. The receptor was isolated from a human donor with alopecia areata.

This CDR3 reads CAWSSDDSSNQPQHF. CDR3 sequence (DNA): TGTGCCTGGAGTTCGGATGACAGTAGCAATCAGCCCCAGCATTTT. The chain employs TRBV30 and TRBJ1-5; maybe TRBD1 (5 bases). V lost 2 bases to trimming and J lost 0 bases, with 11 bases between them. Germline V gives CDR1 GTSNPN, CDR2 SVGIG (reference sequence). The CDR3 sequence is 15 residues long. Full variable domain (missing parts from reference TRBV30 and TRBJ1-5): SQTIHQWPATLVQPVGSPLSLECTVEGTSNPNLYWYRQAAGRGLQLLFYSVGIGQISSEVPQNLSASRPQDRQFILSSKKLLLSDSGFYLCAWSSDDSSNQPQHFGDGTRLSIL.